What follows describes a single TCR beta chain. Trimming stripped 5 bases from V and 4 bases from J, with 14 bases between. Per germline, CDR1 SGHTA and CDR2 FQGNSA. The CDR3 runs to 14 residues. Blood sampling took place at baseline, cycle 4 day 1, and cycle 7 day 1. Sequencing was performed with immunoSEQ multiplex PCR; in TCRdb, only in-frame clones are kept and a portion is missing. The sample lists some 70,000 clones; just over 85% were seen once. This entry belongs to a study of OX40 agonist ivuxolimab in advanced cancers. Study-level information: It was ivuxolimab, an agonistic anti-OX40 (CD134) antibody, that patients were treated with.

This receptor was identified in an adult with an advanced solid tumor such as melanoma, head and neck, liver or kidney cancer. The specimen was CD4+ or CD8+ T cells sorted from blood, collected in a trial of the OX40 agonist ivuxolimab. The chain uses TRBV7-2 and TRBJ1-2, with D unresolved. This chain's CDR3 is CASSGGERRYGYTF. CDR3 DNA: TGTGCCAGCAGCGGCGGGGAAAGGCGCTATGGCTACACCTTC.